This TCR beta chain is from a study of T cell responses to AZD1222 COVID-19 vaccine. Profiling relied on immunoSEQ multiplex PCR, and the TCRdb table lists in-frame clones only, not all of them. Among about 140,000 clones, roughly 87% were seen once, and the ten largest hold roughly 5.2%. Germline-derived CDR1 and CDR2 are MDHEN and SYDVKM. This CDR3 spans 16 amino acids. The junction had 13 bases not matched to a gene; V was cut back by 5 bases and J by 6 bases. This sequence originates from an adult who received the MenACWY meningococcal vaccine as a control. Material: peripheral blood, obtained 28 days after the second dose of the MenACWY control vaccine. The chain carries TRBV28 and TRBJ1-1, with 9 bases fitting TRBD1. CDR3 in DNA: TGTGCCAGCAGTCCTACACCGGGACAGGGAATAGCTGAAGCTTTCTTT. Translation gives CASSPTPGQGIAEAFF.